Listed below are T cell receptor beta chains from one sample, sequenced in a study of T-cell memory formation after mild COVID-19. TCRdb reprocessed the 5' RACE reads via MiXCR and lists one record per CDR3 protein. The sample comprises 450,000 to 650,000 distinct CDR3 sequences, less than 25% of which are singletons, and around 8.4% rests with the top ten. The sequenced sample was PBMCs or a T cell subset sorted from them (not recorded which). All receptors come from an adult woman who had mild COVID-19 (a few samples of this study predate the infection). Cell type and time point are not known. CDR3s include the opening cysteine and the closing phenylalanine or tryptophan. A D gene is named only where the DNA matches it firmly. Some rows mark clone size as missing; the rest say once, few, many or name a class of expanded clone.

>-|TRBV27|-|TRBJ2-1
TGTGCCAGCAGTTCCGCCATTCCCAGCGGAGACAATGAGCAGTTCTTC
CASSSAIPSGDNEQFF
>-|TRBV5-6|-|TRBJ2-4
TGTGCCAGCAGCTTGGCCGGACAGCTAGCCAAAAACATTCAGTACTTC
CASSLAGQLAKNIQYF
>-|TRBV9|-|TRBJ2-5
TGTGCCAGCAGCGAAAGTGGGAAAGAGACCCAGTACTTC
CASSESGKETQYF
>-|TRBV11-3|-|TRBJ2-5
TGTGCCAGCAGCAAAAGGGGCGGGGGCCCTCAAGAGACCCAGTACTTC
CASSKRGGGPQETQYF
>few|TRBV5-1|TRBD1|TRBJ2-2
TGCGCCAGCAGCCGGGCGACAGGGCGCACCGGGGAGCTGTTTTTT
CASSRATGRTGELFF
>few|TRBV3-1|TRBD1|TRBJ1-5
TGTGCCAGCAGCCAAGCCTTAGGACAGGACAATCAGCCCCAGCATTTT
CASSQALGQDNQPQHF
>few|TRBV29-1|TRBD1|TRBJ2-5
TGCAGCGTTGATAGAGGACAGGGGAGAGTGGAGACCCAGTACTTC
CSVDRGQGRVETQYF
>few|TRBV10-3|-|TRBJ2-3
TGTGCCATCAGGCCCCTCGGGGGGCCAAGCACAGATACGCAGTATTTT
CAIRPLGGPSTDTQYF
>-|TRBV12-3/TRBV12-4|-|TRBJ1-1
TGTGCCAGCAGTTTATCCGCCAGTTCGAACACTGAAGCTTTCTTT
CASSLSASSNTEAFF
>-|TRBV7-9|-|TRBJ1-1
TGTGCCAGCAGCCGGGGGGTGCGCCTCTGGGGGAACACTGAAGCTTTCTTT
CASSRGVRLWGNTEAFF
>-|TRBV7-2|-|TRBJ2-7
TGTGCCAGCAGCCCCAACTGGGGGCGAGAGCCCTACGAGCAGTACTTC
CASSPNWGREPYEQYF
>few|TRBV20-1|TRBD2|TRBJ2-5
TGCAGTGCTAGAGAAGCGGGGCTCCGCCCCGAGACCCAGTACTTC
CSAREAGLRPETQYF
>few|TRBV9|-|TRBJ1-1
TGTGCCAGCAGCCCGGGCCACACTGAAGCTTTCTTT
CASSPGHTEAFF
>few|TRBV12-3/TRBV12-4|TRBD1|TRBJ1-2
TGTGCCAGCAGCCAGTTTTACAGGGGGCTGTCCTCCTATGGCTACACCTTC
CASSQFYRGLSSYGYTF
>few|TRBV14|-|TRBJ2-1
TGTGCCAGCAGCCCCGCAGGGGCTATGTTTCCCAATGAGCAGTTCTTC
CASSPAGAMFPNEQFF
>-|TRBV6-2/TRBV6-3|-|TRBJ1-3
TGTGCCAGCAGTTCGCCCTTGGCGGGACCCTCTGGAAACACCATATATTTT
CASSSPLAGPSGNTIYF
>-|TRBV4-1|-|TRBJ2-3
TGCGCCAGCAGCCAATTGGAGGGGGCAGATACGCAGTATTTT
CASSQLEGADTQYF
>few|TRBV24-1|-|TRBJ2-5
TGTGCCACCAGCCCAGGGTCCGGGGAGACCCAGTACTTC
CATSPGSGETQYF
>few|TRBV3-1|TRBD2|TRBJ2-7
TGTGCCAGCAGCCAAGATCTGACTAGCGAACACCCATCCTACGAGCAGTACTTC
CASSQDLTSEHPSYEQYF
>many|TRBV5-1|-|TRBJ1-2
TGCGCCAGCAGCTTACTACAGGGTGGTGATGGCTACACCTTC
CASSLLQGGDGYTF
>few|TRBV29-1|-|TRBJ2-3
TGCAGCGTTGAAAGTCGCCTAGGGATCCCAGATACGCAGTATTTT
CSVESRLGIPDTQYF
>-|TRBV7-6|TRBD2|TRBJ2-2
TGTGCCAGCAGCTTAGAACTAGCGGGAGGATTGAACACCGGGGAGCTGTTTTTT
CASSLELAGGLNTGELFF
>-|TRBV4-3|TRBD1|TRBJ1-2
TGCGCCAGCAGCCAAGATAGGACAGGGGATGGCTACACCTTC
CASSQDRTGDGYTF
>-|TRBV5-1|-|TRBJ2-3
TGCGCCAGCAGCTTGGCCGGGACCGGAGGTATCACAGATACGCAGTATTTT
CASSLAGTGGITDTQYF
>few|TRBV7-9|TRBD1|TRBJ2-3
TGTGCCAGCAGCCAAACGCCGGGACAGGGTCCAGATACGCAGTATTTT
CASSQTPGQGPDTQYF
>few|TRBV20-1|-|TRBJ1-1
TGCAGTGCTTCCCTCGGGGGCACTGAAGCTTTCTTT
CSASLGGTEAFF
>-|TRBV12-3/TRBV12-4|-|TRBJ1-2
TGTGCCAGCCGCCTACACGGGTCTAACTATGGCTACACCTTC
CASRLHGSNYGYTF
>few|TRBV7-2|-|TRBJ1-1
TGTGCCAGCAGCCGCCTCGGGGTTGAAGCTTTCTTT
CASSRLGVEAFF
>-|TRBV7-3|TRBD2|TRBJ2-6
TGTGCCAGCAGCTCCCAAGCGGGGGGAACCTCCGTTGGGGCCAACGTCCTGACTTTC
CASSSQAGGTSVGANVLTF
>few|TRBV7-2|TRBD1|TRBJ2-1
TGTGCCAGCAAGGGACAGTTCTACAATGAGCAGTTCTTC
CASKGQFYNEQFF
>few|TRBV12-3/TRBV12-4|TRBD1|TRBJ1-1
TGTGCCAGCGGACAGGGACAGCTCTTGAACACTGAAGCTTTCTTT
CASGQGQLLNTEAFF
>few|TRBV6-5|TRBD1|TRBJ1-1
TGTGCCAGCAGTTACAGGGGGCAGTGGACTGAAGCTTTCTTT
CASSYRGQWTEAFF
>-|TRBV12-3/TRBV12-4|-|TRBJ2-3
TGTGCCAGCAGACCCTCGTCCACAGATACGCAGTATTTT
CASRPSSTDTQYF
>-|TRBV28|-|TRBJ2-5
TGTGCCAGCAGTTTACTAGGGGAGGAAGAGACCCAGTACTTC
CASSLLGEEETQYF
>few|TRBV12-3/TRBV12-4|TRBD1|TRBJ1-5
TGTGCCAGCAGTGTCCAGCCCTGGCAGGGGGGTCAGCCCCAGCATTTT
CASSVQPWQGGQPQHF
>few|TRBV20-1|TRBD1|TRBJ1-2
TGCAGTGCTAGAGGGACAGGGGGTTTGGACTATGGCTACACCTTC
CSARGTGGLDYGYTF
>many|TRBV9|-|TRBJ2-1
TGTGCCAGCAGCGTAGCTACGGGGTTCGGGGTGGGGAGCTCCTACAATGAGCAGTTCTTC
CASSVATGFGVGSSYNEQFF
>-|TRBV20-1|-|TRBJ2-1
TGCAGTGCCCCGCGAGTCGGGGGTGAGCAGTTCTTC
CSAPRVGGEQFF
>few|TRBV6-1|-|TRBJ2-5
TGTGCCAGCAGTGAAGATTGGGGGGAAGAGACCCAGTACTTC
CASSEDWGEETQYF
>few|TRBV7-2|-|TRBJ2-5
TGTGCCAGCAGCCTCCAGGGGCTCCAAGAGACCCAGTACTTC
CASSLQGLQETQYF